These 17 T cell receptor beta chains share one sample of origin, sequenced in a study of metastatic and nonmetastatic thyroid tumors. TCRdb used MiXCR to call clones anew from the PCR reads. The sample carries 26,000 or so clones, around 4% recorded once. Not a single patient had been given any form of treatment at any point before undergoing thyroid surgery. Material: blood. These receptor sequences come from a male donor with papillary thyroid cancer or a benign thyroid nodule (not recorded which). Some clones in this sample may be carry-over from other donors' samples.

This clone came up a few times. The chain joins TRBV28 to TRBJ2-1; no definite D call. CDR1 and CDR2 (germline): MDHEN, SYDVKM. V was pared by 6 bases and J by 8 bases, with 23 bases between. The CDR3 runs to 16 residues. CDR3 sequence: CASRPSSAILYDEQFF. The DNA of the CDR3 is TGTGCCAGCAGGCCCTCCTCTGCGATCCTATACGATGAGCAGTTCTTC.

Of note for this clone: The junction differs from germline at one of its ends, possibly a read error. V is TRBV28 and J is TRBJ2-7; D unresolved. CDR3 length: 12 amino acids. Per the germline V gene, CDR1 is MDHEN and CDR2 is SYDVKM. In DNA form, the CDR3 reads TGTGCCGGCAGCCGATGGGCCTACGAGCAGTACTTC. This codes for CAGSRWAYEQYF. Based on the CDR3 plus reference TRBV28 and TRBJ2-7, the full variable domain is DVKVTQSSRYLVKRTGEKVFLECVQDMDHENMFWYRQDPGLGLRLIYFSYDVKMKEKGDIPEGYSVSREKKERFSLILESASTNQTSMYLCAGSRWAYEQYFGPGTRLTVT.

The DNA of the CDR3 is TGTGCCAGCAGTGAGATAGCGGGAGAGGATACGCAGTATTTT. Translation: CASSEIAGEDTQYF. J is TRBJ2-3 and V is TRBV6-1, with 9 nucleotides matching TRBD2. The CDR3 has 14 residues. With V trimmed by 3 bases and J by 6 bases, 4 bases remained unmatched. Germline V gene data show CDR1 as MNHNS and CDR2 as SASEGT.

This clone was seen a few times. This rearrangement joins TRBV27 to TRBJ2-2, with 7 bases fitting TRBD1. The CDR3 length is 15 residues. V was pared by 4 bases and J by 2 bases, with 4 bases of the junction left unmatched. The germline V gene has CDR1 MNHEY and CDR2 SMNVEV (reference sequence). The CDR3 loop reads CASSWTGTNTGELFF. CDR3 nucleotides: TGTGCCAGCAGTTGGACAGGAACTAACACCGGGGAGCTGTTTTTT.

V usage is TRBV7-3 and J usage is TRBJ2-1, with 11 bases fitting TRBD2. The CDR3 is made up of 17 amino acids. Germline-derived CDR1 and CDR2 are SGHTA and FQGTGA. Trimming removed 5 bases from V and 7 bases from J; junction bases left unmatched: 13. CDR3 nucleotide sequence: TGTGCCAGCAGCGTAGGGGGGGCGGCTAGCGGGAGGAATGAGCAGTTCTTC. This gives the protein CASSVGGAASGRNEQFF. The variable domain in full, with the rest retrieved from reference TRBV7-3 and TRBJ2-1, is GAGVSQTPSNKVTEKGKYVELRCDPISGHTALYWYRQSLGQGPEFLIYFQGTGAADDSGLPNDRFFAVRPEGSVSTLKIQRTERGDSAVYLCASSVGGAASGRNEQFFGPGTRLTVL.

This clone appeared many times. The chain couples TRBV6-1 to TRBJ2-1; 7 nucleotides line up with TRBD2. The CDR3 has 15 residues. The J segment lost 5 bases and the V segment lost 4 bases, leaving 8 bases of the junction unmatched. Germline V lookup: CDR1 MNHNS, CDR2 SASEGT. CDR3: CASSAQGTTNNEQFF. The CDR3 DNA reads TGTGCCAGCAGTGCCCAAGGGACTACCAACAATGAGCAGTTCTTC.

This clone turned up a few times. CDR3 sequence: CASSLYASGANVLTF. The CDR3 bases are TGTGCCAGTAGTTTATATGCCTCTGGGGCCAACGTCCTGACTTTC. The chain links TRBV19 to TRBJ2-6; D is undetermined. Germline CDR1 reads LNHDA; CDR2 reads SQIVND (reference sequence). V gave up 5 bases and J gave up 0 bases, with 8 bases separating them. The CDR3 has 15 residues.

This clone has a handful of counts. The junction departs from germline at one end; a sequencing error may be responsible. This chain links TRBV11-2 with TRBJ2-5; 8 bases line up with TRBD2. Germline V gene sequence: CDR1 SGHAT, CDR2 FQNNGV. The CDR3 is made up of 14 amino acids. In DNA, the CDR3 is TGTACCAGCAGCACAATTAGCGGGAAGGAGACCCAGTACTTC. Encoded protein: CTSSTISGKETQYF.

This clone was detected a few times. This chain joins TRBV19 and TRBJ2-2; tentatively, D is TRBD2 (5 bases). Trimming removed 1 base from V and 6 bases from J, with 12 bases in between. The CDR3 has 15 amino acids. Germline loops: CDR1 LNHDA, CDR2 SQIVND (reference sequence). The CDR3 coding sequence is TGTGCCAGTAGTATAGGAGGGTTTGACGCCGGGGAGCTGTTTTTT. Encoded protein: CASSIGGFDAGELFF.

This clone was counted between two and nine times. The chain joins TRBV28 to TRBJ1-2; D uncertain. V was trimmed by 7 bases and J by 3 bases, leaving 15 bases between them. The CDR3 is 14 amino acids. The germline V gene encodes CDR1 MDHEN and CDR2 SYDVKM. CDR3 nucleotide sequence: TGTGCCAGCACCCCCTCAGGTGGGGACTATGGCTACACCTTC. This encodes CASTPSGGDYGYTF.

This clone is labeled medium-sized. CDR3 DNA: TGTGCCAGCGGAATGACAGGGAGCTCCTACGAGCAGTACTTC. Amino acids: CASGMTGSSYEQYF. This chain connects TRBV28 to TRBJ2-7; 7 bases match TRBD1. The germline CDR1 and CDR2 sequences are MDHEN and SYDVKM. The V and J ends lost 8 bases and 0 bases, in that order; junction bases with no gene match: 7. The CDR3 consists of 14 residues.

The chain recombines TRBV11-2 with TRBJ2-7; 7 nucleotides line up with TRBD2. The CDR3 is 14 residues long. Per germline, CDR1 SGHAT and CDR2 FQNNGV. J gave up 3 bases and V 7 bases, and 9 bases lay outside the gene matches. The CDR3 is CASNLFRTSYEQYF. DNA for the CDR3: TGTGCCAGCAACTTGTTCAGGACTAGCTACGAGCAGTACTTC.

V and J are TRBV6-1 and TRBJ2-7; 8 bases map to TRBD1. The CDR3 is 15 amino acids. V was clipped by 6 bases and J by 1 base; unmatched bases: 8. Per the germline V gene, CDR1 is MNHNS and CDR2 is SASEGT. The CDR3 sequence: CASSPWTGLSYEQYF. The CDR3 DNA reads as TGTGCCAGCAGCCCCTGGACAGGGCTGTCCTACGAGCAGTACTTC.

There are many counts of this clone. J is TRBJ2-2 and V is TRBV6-1, with D perhaps assigned TRBD1 or TRBD2 (5 bases each). V was shortened by 6 bases and J by 2 bases, with 13 bases between the two germline ends. Per the germline V gene, CDR1 is MNHNS and CDR2 is SASEGT. This CDR3 comprises 15 residues. The chain's CDR3 is CASRLGTTNTGELFF. In DNA, the CDR3 is TGTGCCAGCAGGCTCGGGACCACCAACACCGGGGAGCTGTTTTTT.

This clone has a handful of counts. The chain links TRBV2 to TRBJ2-1, with D perhaps TRBD1 (5 bases). Germline V gene lookup returns CDR1 SNHLY and CDR2 FYNNEI. Trimming shortened V by 1 base and J by 6 bases, and 16 bases separated the two germline ends. This CDR3 comprises 16 residues. The CDR3 is CASSEGQTPGLNEQFF. Here the CDR3 DNA reads TGTGCCAGCAGTGAAGGACAAACGCCAGGGCTCAATGAGCAGTTCTTC.

By share, this clone ranks as medium-sized. The V call is TRBV6-1, the J call TRBJ1-6; D call uncertain. From germline, CDR1 is MNHNS and CDR2 SASEGT. The CDR3 consists of 13 residues. V was shortened by 6 bases and J by 8 bases, with 11 bases between the two germline ends. As DNA, the CDR3 is TGTGCCAGCAGAAACGACGCTCATTCACCCCTCCACTTT. Amino acids: CASRNDAHSPLHF.

This clone has ten or more counts. The chain links TRBV20-1 to TRBJ2-1; maybe TRBD2 (5 bases). CDR1 is DFQATT and CDR2 is SNEGSKA in the germline V gene (reference sequence). The CDR3 is made up of 11 amino acids. V was shortened by 7 bases and J by 7 bases, with 11 bases between the two germline ends. CDR3 region: CSVEEVNEQFF. Written as DNA, the CDR3 is TGCAGTGTCGAGGAGGTTAATGAGCAGTTCTTC.